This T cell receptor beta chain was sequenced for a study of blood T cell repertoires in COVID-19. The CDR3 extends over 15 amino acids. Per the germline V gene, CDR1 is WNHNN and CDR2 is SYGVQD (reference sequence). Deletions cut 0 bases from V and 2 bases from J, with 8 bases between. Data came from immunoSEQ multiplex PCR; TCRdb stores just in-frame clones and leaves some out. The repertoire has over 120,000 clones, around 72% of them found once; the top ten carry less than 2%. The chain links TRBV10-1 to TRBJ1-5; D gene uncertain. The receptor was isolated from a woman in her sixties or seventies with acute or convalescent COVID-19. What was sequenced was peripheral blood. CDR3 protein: CASSESVGGNQPQHF. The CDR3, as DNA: TGCGCCAGCAGTGAGTCGGTGGGAGGCAATCAGCCCCAGCATTTT.